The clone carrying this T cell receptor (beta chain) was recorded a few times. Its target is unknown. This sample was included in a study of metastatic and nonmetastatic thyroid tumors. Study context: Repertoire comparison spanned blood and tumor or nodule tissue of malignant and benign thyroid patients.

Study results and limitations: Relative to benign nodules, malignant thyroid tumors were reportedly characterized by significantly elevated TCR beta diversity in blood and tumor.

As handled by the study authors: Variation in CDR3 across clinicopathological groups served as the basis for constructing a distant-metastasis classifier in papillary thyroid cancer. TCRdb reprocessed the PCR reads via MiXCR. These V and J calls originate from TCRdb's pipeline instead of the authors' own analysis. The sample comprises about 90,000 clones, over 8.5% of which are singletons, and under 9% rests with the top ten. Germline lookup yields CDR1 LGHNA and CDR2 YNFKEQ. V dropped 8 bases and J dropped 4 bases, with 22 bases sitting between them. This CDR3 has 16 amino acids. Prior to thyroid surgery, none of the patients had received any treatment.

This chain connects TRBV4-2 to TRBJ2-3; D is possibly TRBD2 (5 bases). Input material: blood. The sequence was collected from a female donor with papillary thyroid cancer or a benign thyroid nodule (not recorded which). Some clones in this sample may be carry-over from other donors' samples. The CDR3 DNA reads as TGTGCCAGCGAATATTCGGGGAAGCGGCCCTCAGATACGCAGTATTTT. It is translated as CASEYSGKRPSDTQYF.